These T cell receptor beta chains were read from a single sample in a study of blood T cell repertoires in COVID-19. Generated by immunoSEQ multiplex PCR, the TCRdb table keeps only in-frame clones and is missing some. The sample has 230,000 or so clones, roughly 82% seen once; the top ten hold over 1.2%. The sequencing input was peripheral blood. All receptors derive from a woman aged 40 to 49 who had recovered from COVID-19. Both conserved end residues are part of each CDR3. The order of the fields is V gene, clone size, CDR3 length, J gene, D gene, CDR3 DNA, CDR3 protein. The D gene is left open where the match is weak. Clone size is shown for a subset of rows, as once, few, many or a class of expanded clone.

TRBV5-1,NA,17,TRBJ2-2,TRBD2,TGCGCCAGCAGCTCCACCTTAGCGGGGGGTAACACCGGGGAGCTGTTTTTT,CASSSTLAGGNTGELFF
TRBV19,NA,15,TRBJ2-1,TRBD1,TGTGCCAGTAGTACGAGGCAGGGGGCTTCCAATGAGCAGTTCTTC,CASSTRQGASNEQFF
TRBV6-5,NA,13,TRBJ1-2,TRBD1,TGTGCCAGCAGTTACCAGGGGGCAGCTGGCTACACCTTC,CASSYQGAAGYTF
TRBV5-1,NA,14,TRBJ2-5,NA,TGCGCCAGCAGGGTCCAGACTGTCCAAGAGACCCAGTACTTC,CASRVQTVQETQYF
TRBV3-1/TRBV3-2,NA,13,TRBJ1-1,NA,TGTGCCAGCAGCCAGCAGGGGAACACTGAAGCTTTCTTT,CASSQQGNTEAFF
TRBV3-1/TRBV3-2,few,13,TRBJ1-5,NA,TGTGCCAGCAGCCAAGATAGGGGGCAGCCCCAGCATTTT,CASSQDRGQPQHF
TRBV19,once,14,TRBJ1-4,TRBD1,TGTGCCAGTAGGTCGGGACAGAATGATGAAAAACTGTTTTTT,CASRSGQNDEKLFF
TRBV3-1/TRBV3-2,NA,12,TRBJ2-1,NA,TGTGCCAGCAGCCTCATCGGCAATGAGCAGTTCTTC,CASSLIGNEQFF
TRBV19,NA,14,TRBJ2-2,TRBD1,TGTGCCAGTAGTATAGGGACAGGGGCCGGGGAGCTGTTTTTT,CASSIGTGAGELFF
TRBV15,NA,16,TRBJ1-2,NA,TGTGCCACCAGCAAAGACGAGATTAGAAATAACTATGGCTACACCTTC,CATSKDEIRNNYGYTF
TRBV5-4,NA,16,TRBJ2-5,NA,TGTGCCAGCAGCTTGGACAGGTCCACAAGGGGAGAGACCCAGTACTTC,CASSLDRSTRGETQYF
TRBV5-4,NA,15,TRBJ2-1,NA,TGTGCCAGCAGCTTCGGCACAGGGATGTTATATGAGCAGTTCTTC,CASSFGTGMLYEQFF
TRBV7-2,NA,15,TRBJ1-2,NA,TGTGCCAGCAGCTTAGGACTTCCTTCTAACTATGGCTACACCTTC,CASSLGLPSNYGYTF
TRBV6-5,NA,15,TRBJ2-6,NA,TGTGCCAGCAGTACGACAGGCTCTGGGGCCAACGTCCTGACTTTC,CASSTTGSGANVLTF
TRBV24-1,NA,15,TRBJ2-1,NA,TGTGCCACCAGTGATTCGACTAGCTCCTACAATGAGCAGTTCTTC,CATSDSTSSYNEQFF
TRBV2,NA,13,TRBJ1-5,TRBD1,TGTGCCAGCAGGGACAGGGAGATTAAGCCCCAGCATTTT,CASRDREIKPQHF
TRBV28,NA,16,TRBJ2-3,TRBD2,TGTGCCAGCAGTTCTAACCTAGCGGGGGGCACAGATACGCAGTATTTT,CASSSNLAGGTDTQYF
TRBV7-3,few,16,TRBJ1-6,TRBD1,TGTGCCAGCAGCTTAAACGCCAGGGGGCAGGATTCACCCCTCCACTTT,CASSLNARGQDSPLHF
TRBV9,NA,14,TRBJ1-4,NA,TGTGCCAGCAGCGTAGCAGGGGAGGGTGAAAAACTGTTTTTT,CASSVAGEGEKLFF
TRBV30,NA,14,TRBJ1-4,NA,TGTGCCTGGAGCCCCGGGGGTGAGGGTGAAAAACTGTTTTTT,CAWSPGGEGEKLFF
TRBV19,NA,16,TRBJ2-1,NA,TGTGCCAGTAGTCTGGAGACCTTGAGCTCCTACAATGAGCAGTTCTTC,CASSLETLSSYNEQFF
TRBV5-6,NA,15,TRBJ1-2,NA,TGTGCCAGCAGCGAGGATGACAGACCTTTCTATGGCTACACCTTC,CASSEDDRPFYGYTF
TRBV28,NA,13,TRBJ1-2,NA,TGTGCCAGCAGTATTTCAGGCTACTATGGCTACACCTTC,CASSISGYYGYTF
TRBV14,few,16,TRBJ2-1,TRBD2,TGTGCCAGCAGCCACACCGGGACTAGATTTGGCAATGAGCAGTTCTTC,CASSHTGTRFGNEQFF
TRBV2,NA,13,TRBJ1-5,NA,TGTGCCAGCAGTATACAAGGAGAACAGCCCCAGCATTTT,CASSIQGEQPQHF
TRBV7-9,NA,14,TRBJ1-2,TRBD1,TGTGCCAGCAGCTTAGGCACAGGGGGCCAAGGCTACACCTTC,CASSLGTGGQGYTF
TRBV28,NA,14,TRBJ1-3,NA,TGTGCCAGCAGCGATGGACAACCTGGAAACACCATATATTTT,CASSDGQPGNTIYF
TRBV5-1,NA,15,TRBJ2-7,TRBD2,TGCGCCAGCAGTTTTCTTAGCGGGGCGATCTACGAGCAGTACTTC,CASSFLSGAIYEQYF
TRBV6-2/TRBV6-3,NA,17,TRBJ2-7,TRBD1,TGTGCCAGCAGCTATCGAGGGACAGGGCGCGCGGGTGACGAGCAGTACTTC,CASSYRGTGRAGDEQYF
TRBV10-3,NA,14,TRBJ2-3,NA,TGTGCCATCAGTGAGCCCAGGGATCCAGATACGCAGTATTTT,CAISEPRDPDTQYF
TRBV5-4,NA,13,TRBJ1-3,NA,TGTGCCAGCAGCTTGGAGGGGATTAACACCATATATTTT,CASSLEGINTIYF
TRBV6-1,NA,16,TRBJ2-2,NA,TGTGCCAGCAGTGATAATCTCCGGACTCGGACCGGGGAGCTGTTTTTT,CASSDNLRTRTGELFF
TRBV5-1,once,16,TRBJ2-5,TRBD2,TGCGCCAGCAGCGTATCTAGCGGGGGGGTTAAAGAGACCCAGTACTTC,CASSVSSGGVKETQYF
TRBV28,NA,15,TRBJ1-6,NA,TGTGCCAGCAGACGTACGGGACTATATGATTCACCCCTCCACTTT,CASRRTGLYDSPLHF
TRBV9,once,15,TRBJ2-3,NA,TGTGCCAGCAGCGCTCAAGACAGTAGCACAGATACGCAGTATTTT,CASSAQDSSTDTQYF
TRBV7-9,NA,15,TRBJ2-7,TRBD1,TGTGCCAGCAGCAAAGGGACAGGGGGAAACTACGAGCAGTACTTC,CASSKGTGGNYEQYF
TRBV9,NA,14,TRBJ2-3,TRBD2,TGTGCCAGCAGCATAGCGGGGGGCACAGATACGCAGTATTTT,CASSIAGGTDTQYF
TRBV5-1,NA,15,TRBJ2-7,TRBD2,TGCGCCAGCAGCTTGATTGCGGGGGGGCCGGCCGAGCAGTACTTC,CASSLIAGGPAEQYF
TRBV7-3,NA,14,TRBJ2-2,NA,TGTGCCAGCAGCTTAACTCTGAACACCGGGGAGCTGTTTTTT,CASSLTLNTGELFF
TRBV7-2,NA,15,TRBJ2-6,TRBD2,TGTGCCAGCAACCGGGGGGGGGCTGGGGCCAACGTCCTGACTTTC,CASNRGGAGANVLTF
TRBV18,NA,15,TRBJ1-5,NA,TGTGCCAGCTCACCACCGGGGCAGGGGAATCAGCCCCAGCATTTT,CASSPPGQGNQPQHF